Listed below are T cell receptor beta chains from one sample, sequenced in a study of T cells in Graves' hyperthyroidism and ophthalmopathy. From the multiplex PCR reads, TCRdb called clonotypes with MiXCR, one entry per CDR3 protein. The sample includes about 250,000 distinct CDR3 sequences, roughly a quarter of them seen just once. Input material: blood. These receptors were taken from a woman in her 40s with Graves' ophthalmopathy. The CDR3 runs from the conserved cysteine through the conserved F or W. The D gene is left open where the match is weak. Rows may omit the clone size; those that give it use once, few, many or a size class.

J	D	length	V	size	DNA	CDR3
TRBJ1-1	TRBD1	16	TRBV11-2	-	TGTGCCAGCAGCCCCGGACAGGGGAGAGGAAACACTGAAGCTTTCTTT	CASSPGQGRGNTEAFF
TRBJ1-1	TRBD1	14	TRBV3-1	many	TGTGCCAGCAGTCAGGGGGCGAGAGGCACTGAAGCTTTCTTT	CASSQGARGTEAFF
TRBJ2-5	-	15	TRBV7-2	-	TGTGCCAGCAGCTTAGGAGGTCTGGGGGATGAGACCCAGTACTTC	CASSLGGLGDETQYF
TRBJ2-4	TRBD2	16	TRBV5-5	-	TGTGCCAGCAGCTTGATGCTAGCGGGGGTTAGAAACATTCAGTACTTC	CASSLMLAGVRNIQYF
TRBJ2-5	-	12	TRBV6-2/TRBV6-3	-	TGTGCCAGTTCACAGGGTTTTGAGACCCAGTACTTC	CASSQGFETQYF
TRBJ2-5	TRBD2	17	TRBV27	many	TGTGCCAGCAGTCCCAGGACTAGCGGGAGGGGGGGCGAGACCCAGTACTTC	CASSPRTSGRGGETQYF
TRBJ2-5	TRBD2	19	TRBV28	many	TGTGCCAGCATTCCGGGACCTAGCGGGAGTAAGGGGCTCCAAGAGACCCAGTACTTC	CASIPGPSGSKGLQETQYF
TRBJ1-1	TRBD1	15	TRBV10-3	once	TGTGCCATCAGCCCCTCGGACAGGGTGGTCACTGAAGCTTTCTTT	CAISPSDRVVTEAFF
TRBJ2-5	TRBD2	15	TRBV11-2	many	TGTGCCAGCAGCGGACTAGCGGGGGGGGTAGAGACCCAGTACTTC	CASSGLAGGVETQYF
TRBJ2-3	-	15	TRBV6-4	many	TGTGCCAGCAGCCCTAGTCTCCACAGCACAGATACGCAGTATTTT	CASSPSLHSTDTQYF
TRBJ1-1	-	13	TRBV30	many	TGTGCCTGGAGTTCGCAGGGCTCCACTGAAGCTTTCTTT	CAWSSQGSTEAFF
TRBJ2-2	TRBD1	15	TRBV19	few	TGTGCCAGTCAGACCCGGACAGGGGTCATCGGGGAGCTGTTTTTT	CASQTRTGVIGELFF
TRBJ1-2	-	13	TRBV6-2/TRBV6-3	-	TGTGCCACCAAAAACTCGGGAAACTATGGCTACACCTTC	CATKNSGNYGYTF
TRBJ2-5	TRBD2	15	TRBV7-2	few	TGTGCCAGCAGCTTTAGCGGGAGGAGGGCGAAGACCCAGTACTTC	CASSFSGRRAKTQYF
TRBJ1-1	-	11	TRBV19	-	TGCTTCGACCGCTCGGAGGGAGAAGCTTTCTTT	CFDRSEGEAFF
TRBJ1-2	-	13	TRBV12-3/TRBV12-4	-	TGTGCCAGCAGAACCGGGACGGTCTATGGCTACACCTTC	CASRTGTVYGYTF
TRBJ1-1	-	12	TRBV30	many	TGTGCCTGGAGATGGACGAACACTGAAGCTTTCTTT	CAWRWTNTEAFF
TRBJ2-7	-	13	TRBV20-1	many	TGCAGCCAAGCCGGGACCACTCACTACGAGCAGTACTTC	CSQAGTTHYEQYF
TRBJ1-1	-	11	TRBV28	many	TGTGCCACCTGCCGGGGGGTTGAAGCTTTCTTT	CATCRGVEAFF
TRBJ1-1	-	14	TRBV4-2	many	TGTGCCAGCAGCCAAGGGGCGGGGGGGACTGAAGCTTTCTTT	CASSQGAGGTEAFF
TRBJ2-5	TRBD2	19	TRBV7-2	many	TGTGCCAGCAGCACGGGACTAGCGGGAGGAGGGCCCTCTAAAGAGACCCAGTACTTC	CASSTGLAGGGPSKETQYF
TRBJ2-7	-	13	TRBV12-3/TRBV12-4	few	TGTGCCAGCAGTCTGGGACGGGCAAACGAGCAGTACTTC	CASSLGRANEQYF
TRBJ2-4	-	10	TRBV20-1	many	TGCAGTGCTGGAGAAAACATTCAGTGCTTC	CSAGENIQCF
TRBJ2-7	-	15	TRBV28	many	TGTGCCAGCAGTATACAAAGGGGGTTTCCCTACGAGCAGTACTTC	CASSIQRGFPYEQYF
TRBJ2-7	-	15	TRBV6-1	-	TGTGCCAGCAGCTTGAGTGGAGGGACCTCCAGAGAGCGGTACTTC	CASSLSGGTSRERYF
TRBJ1-5	TRBD1	15	TRBV6-1	many	TGTGCCAGCAGCCGGACAGGACATAGCAATCAGCCCCAGCATTTT	CASSRTGHSNQPQHF
TRBJ2-2	-	15	TRBV6-5	many	TGTGCCAGCAGGAGGGCCCGCGGAGGCACCGGGGAGCTGTTTTTT	CASRRARGGTGELFF
TRBJ1-2	-	13	TRBV9	many	TGTGCCAGCAGCGCTGGAGGGGACGTGGGCTACACCTTC	CASSAGGDVGYTF
TRBJ2-5	TRBD1	15	TRBV5-1	many	TGCGCCAGCAGCGACCAACCTCGGGACAGAGAGACCCAGTACTTC	CASSDQPRDRETQYF
TRBJ2-5	-	15	TRBV9	many	TGTGCCAGCAGCGCAAGAAACAGGGGGGGGGAGACCCAGTACTTC	CASSARNRGGETQYF
TRBJ2-5	-	13	TRBV24-1	-	TGTGCCAGCAGTAGGCCACAGCAAGAGACCCAGTACTTC	CASSRPQQETQYF
TRBJ1-5	-	13	TRBV20-1	many	TGCAGTGCTAGTACGGATAGCAATCAGCCCCAGCATTTT	CSASTDSNQPQHF
TRBJ1-1	-	15	TRBV4-1	-	TGCGCCAGCAGCCAAGTTTCGGCTAAAGGCACTGAAGCTTTCTTT	CASSQVSAKGTEAFF
TRBJ2-2	-	16	TRBV5-1	-	TGCGCCAGCAGATATTCGAGGACTATAGCGGTCGGGGAGCTGTTTTTT	CASRYSRTIAVGELFF
TRBJ1-6	-	12	TRBV6-1	many	TGTGCCAGCAGGACGGGGGACTCACCCCTCCACTTT	CASRTGDSPLHF
TRBJ2-7	TRBD1	14	TRBV5-1	many	TGCGCCAGCAGCCCGGAGGGGTCGGGACAGGGTAATTACTTC	CASSPEGSGQGNYF
TRBJ2-7	-	14	TRBV20-1	many	TGCAGTGCTTGGTCGGGAGATATTACCTACGAGCAGTACTTC	CSAWSGDITYEQYF
TRBJ2-2	TRBD1	14	TRBV5-1	many	TGCGCCAGCAGCCCCGGGACAGGCACCGGGGAGCTGTTTTTT	CASSPGTGTGELFF
TRBJ1-3	TRBD1	14	TRBV6-1	many	TGTGCCAGCAGGAACAGGGGTTCAGGAAACACCATATATTTT	CASRNRGSGNTIYF
TRBJ2-5	TRBD2	15	TRBV15	once	TGTGCCACCAGACGTGACGGGGGACTAGGAGAGACCCAGTACTTC	CATRRDGGLGETQYF
TRBJ2-5	TRBD1	16	TRBV5-1	many	TGCGCCAGCAGCTTGGCCGGGACAGGGCTCCAAGAGACCCAGTACTTC	CASSLAGTGLQETQYF
TRBJ2-7	TRBD1	15	TRBV19	-	TGTGCCAGTAGTAAACCGGGACAGGCCTTTAGCGAGCAGTACTTC	CASSKPGQAFSEQYF
TRBJ1-5	-	15	TRBV2	few	TGTGCCAGCAGTGTAACGGGCAGGGACAATCAGCCCCAGCATTTT	CASSVTGRDNQPQHF
TRBJ2-7	TRBD1	15	TRBV11-2	many	TGTGCCAGCGTTCCCGAGGGACAGCCCTCCTACGAGCAGTACTTC	CASVPEGQPSYEQYF
TRBJ2-2	-	12	TRBV6-2/TRBV6-3	-	TGTGCCAGCAGGACAGGCGAGGTGGAGCTGTTTTTT	CASRTGEVELFF
TRBJ2-5	-	12	TRBV20-1	many	TGCAGTGCTAGAGTTGAGCTAGGGACCCAGTACTTC	CSARVELGTQYF
TRBJ1-6	TRBD1	16	TRBV6-1	many	TGTGCCAGCAGTGAAACCGCCGGGACAGGTGCTTCACCCCTCCACTTT	CASSETAGTGASPLHF
TRBJ2-5	TRBD2	16	TRBV5-1	-	TGCGCCAGCAGCTTGGTACTAGCGGGAGTCCGAGAGACCCAGTACTTC	CASSLVLAGVRETQYF
TRBJ1-5	-	19	TRBV2	few	TGTGCCAGCAGTGAAGGGGGTTTCGTCTCCGTATATAGCAATCAGCCCCAGCATTTT	CASSEGGFVSVYSNQPQHF
TRBJ2-7	TRBD2	17	TRBV3-1	few	TGTGCCAGCAGCCCTCCCTTCGGGACGGGAGGGTCCGACGAGCAGTACTTC	CASSPPFGTGGSDEQYF
TRBJ2-5	-	15	TRBV12-3/TRBV12-4	many	TGTGCCAGCAGTACCCGGGGAGGAAGTGGCGAGACCCAGTACTTC	CASSTRGGSGETQYF
TRBJ2-7	-	12	TRBV20-1	many	TGCAGTGCTAGGGCTAGCTCCTACGAGCAGTACTTC	CSARASSYEQYF
TRBJ2-5	-	12	TRBV3-1	many	TGTGCCAGCAGCCATCTAGATGAGACCCAGTACTTC	CASSHLDETQYF
TRBJ2-5	-	15	TRBV5-1	many	TGCGCCAGCAGCGGCGGCGATGGGGTGGTGGAGACCCAGTACTTC	CASSGGDGVVETQYF